These T cell receptor beta chains were read from a single sample in a study of T cell repertoires in cytomegalovirus infection. Each CDR3 protein is one row after TCRdb ran MiXCR on the reads. Among hundreds of thousands of distinct CDR3 sequences listed, around 32% were seen once. No antigen has been identified for these receptors. The sample consisted of cultured PBMCs, taken from culture after CMV antigen stimulation. These receptors were collected from a human donor in good health (CMV status not recorded). Some clones in this sample may be carry-over from other donors' samples. CDR3s include the opening cysteine and the closing phenylalanine or tryptophan. D genes are given only for firm matches. Clone sizes are given selectively: once, few, many, or a class where the clone is expanded.

V gene: TRBV19; J gene: TRBJ1-2; clone size: NA; D gene: NA; CDR3 protein: CASSISPGQTLGYTF; CDR3 DNA: TGTGCCAGTAGTATCTCACCAGGACAGACCCTTGGCTACACCTTC
V gene: TRBV6-5; J gene: TRBJ2-7; clone size: few; D gene: TRBD2; CDR3 protein: CASSNSGIYEQYF; CDR3 DNA: TGTGCCAGCAGCAACAGCGGGATCTACGAGCAGTACTTC
V gene: TRBV7-8; J gene: TRBJ2-2; clone size: few; D gene: TRBD2; CDR3 protein: CASSQAGGATGELFF; CDR3 DNA: TGTGCCAGCAGCCAAGCGGGGGGGGCCACCGGGGAGCTGTTTTTT
V gene: TRBV6-5; J gene: TRBJ2-7; clone size: NA; D gene: TRBD1; CDR3 protein: CASRRQGRQYF; CDR3 DNA: TGTGCCAGCAGGCGACAGGGACGGCAGTACTTC
V gene: TRBV4-3; J gene: TRBJ2-7; clone size: NA; D gene: NA; CDR3 protein: CASSQDGTYEQYF; CDR3 DNA: TGCGCCAGCAGCCAAGATGGAACCTACGAGCAGTACTTC
V gene: TRBV18; J gene: TRBJ2-5; clone size: NA; D gene: TRBD2; CDR3 protein: CASSPGRTSGETQYF; CDR3 DNA: TGTGCCAGCTCGCCCGGTCGGACTAGCGGAGAGACCCAGTACTTC
V gene: TRBV12-3/TRBV12-4; J gene: TRBJ1-1; clone size: NA; D gene: NA; CDR3 protein: CASTAEGLGNTEAFF; CDR3 DNA: TGTGCCAGCACCGCAGAAGGATTGGGGAACACTGAAGCTTTCTTT
V gene: TRBV7-6; J gene: TRBJ1-2; clone size: NA; D gene: TRBD1; CDR3 protein: CASSKPGQRGGYTF; CDR3 DNA: TGTGCCAGCAGCAAACCGGGACAGAGGGGCGGCTACACCTTC
V gene: TRBV7-2; J gene: TRBJ1-2; clone size: many; D gene: TRBD1; CDR3 protein: CASSPKQGSLGGYTF; CDR3 DNA: TGTGCCAGCAGTCCGAAACAGGGGAGCCTGGGGGGCTACACCTTC
V gene: TRBV4-1; J gene: TRBJ2-3; clone size: NA; D gene: NA; CDR3 protein: CASSQEYHGDTQYF; CDR3 DNA: TGCGCCAGCAGCCAAGAATACCATGGGGATACGCAGTATTTT
V gene: TRBV7-2; J gene: TRBJ2-3; clone size: few; D gene: NA; CDR3 protein: CASSLPPSPPDTQYF; CDR3 DNA: TGTGCCAGCAGCTTACCCCCCTCCCCCCCAGATACGCAGTATTTT
V gene: TRBV27; J gene: TRBJ2-7; clone size: NA; D gene: NA; CDR3 protein: CASRAAVGPYEQYF; CDR3 DNA: TGTGCCAGCAGGGCGGCGGTTGGTCCCTACGAGCAGTACTTC
V gene: TRBV7-6; J gene: TRBJ1-1; clone size: many; D gene: TRBD1; CDR3 protein: CASSYRGANTEAFF; CDR3 DNA: TGTGCCAGCAGCTACAGGGGAGCGAACACTGAAGCTTTCTTT